The entry that follows covers one T cell receptor (beta chain) sequence. Its specificity is not known. The data are from a study of PD-1 blockade in classical Hodgkin lymphoma. Study conclusions and caveats: It was reported that newly diagnosed patients had less baseline TCR diversity than healthy donors. The authors excluded patients who started nivolumab under 1 year after ASCT. CD4+ but not CD8+ TCR diversity rose significantly by C4D1.

Time point reported: cycle 4 day 1 (C4D1), after around six weeks of nivolumab. Each of the patients experienced relapse following autologous stem cell transplantation, and their brentuximab vedotin exposure differed. Method: immunoSEQ multiplex PCR; TCRdb's copy keeps in-frame clones and lacks some. The sample holds 30,000 or so clones, 82% seen once. Sequencing was performed on peripheral blood mononuclear cells (PBMCs), taken before the fourth cycle of nivolumab. This TCR was sampled from a human donor with classical Hodgkin lymphoma.

The CDR3 reads CASSFLSSGGLTYEQYF. CDR3 nucleotide sequence: TGTGCCAGCAGCTTTTTGTCCTCAGGGGGCCTAACCTACGAGCAGTACTTC. The chain links TRBV5-6 to TRBJ2-7, with 8 positions matching TRBD1. V lost 2 bases and J lost 2; bases outside the gene matches: 12. This CDR3 spans 17 amino acids. Germline V gives CDR1 SGHDT, CDR2 YYEEEE.